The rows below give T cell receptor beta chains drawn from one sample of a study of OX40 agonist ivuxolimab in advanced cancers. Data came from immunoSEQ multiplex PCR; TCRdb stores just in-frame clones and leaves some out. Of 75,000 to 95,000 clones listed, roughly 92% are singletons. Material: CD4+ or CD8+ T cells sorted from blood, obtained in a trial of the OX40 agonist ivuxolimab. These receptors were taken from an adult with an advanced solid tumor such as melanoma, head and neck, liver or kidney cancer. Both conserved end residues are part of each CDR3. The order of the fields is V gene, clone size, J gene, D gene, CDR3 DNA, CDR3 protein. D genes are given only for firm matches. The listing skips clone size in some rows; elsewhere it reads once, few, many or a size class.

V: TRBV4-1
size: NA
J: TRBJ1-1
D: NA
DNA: TGCGCCAGCAGCCAATTAACGGTGAACACTGAAGCTTTCTTT
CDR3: CASSQLTVNTEAFF

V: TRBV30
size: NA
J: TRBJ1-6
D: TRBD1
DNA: TGTGCCTGGAGTGGGACAGGGGTCGGCTATAATTCACCCCTCCACTTT
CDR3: CAWSGTGVGYNSPLHF

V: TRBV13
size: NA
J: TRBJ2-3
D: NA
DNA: TGTGCCAGCAGCGGGAATACGCAGTATTTT
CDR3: CASSGNTQYF

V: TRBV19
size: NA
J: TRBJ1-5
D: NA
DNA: TGTGCCAGTAGCCTGGGGGGGTCGCCCCAGCATTTT
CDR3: CASSLGGSPQHF

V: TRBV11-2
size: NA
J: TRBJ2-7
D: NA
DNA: TGTGCCAGCAGCTTAGAGGTAGCTCCCTACGAGCAGTACTTC
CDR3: CASSLEVAPYEQYF

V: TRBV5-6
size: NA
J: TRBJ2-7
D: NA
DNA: TGTGCCAGTTTTCCCGGGAGTGGTCCCTACGAGCAGTACTTC
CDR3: CASFPGSGPYEQYF

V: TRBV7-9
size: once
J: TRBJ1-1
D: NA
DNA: TGTGCCAGCAGCTACGATCCAGGCGCTGAAGCTTTCTTT
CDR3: CASSYDPGAEAFF

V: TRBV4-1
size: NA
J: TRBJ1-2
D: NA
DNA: TGCGCCAGCAGCCAAGGGGTACAGACCTATGGCTACACCTTC
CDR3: CASSQGVQTYGYTF

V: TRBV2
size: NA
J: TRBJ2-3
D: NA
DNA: TGTGCCAGCTCTGCGTCTGTAAGAGCAGATACGCAGTATTTT
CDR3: CASSASVRADTQYF

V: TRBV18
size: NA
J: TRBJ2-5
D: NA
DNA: TGTGCCAGCTCACGTGGCGGAGAGACCCAGTACTTC
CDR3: CASSRGGETQYF

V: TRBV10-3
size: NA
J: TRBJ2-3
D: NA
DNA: TGTGCCATCAGTCCGTCGTCAGCGGTTCAGGGACGGTTGGCAGATACGCAGTATTTT
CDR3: CAISPSSAVQGRLADTQYF

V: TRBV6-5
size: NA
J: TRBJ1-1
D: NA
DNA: TGTGCCAGCCTCTCTACGGGAGGGGGGAACACTGAAGCTTTCTTT
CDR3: CASLSTGGGNTEAFF

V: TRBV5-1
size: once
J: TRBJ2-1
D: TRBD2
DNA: TGCGCCAGCAGCTTCTCGACTAGCGGGGGGTCCTACAATGAGCAGTTCTTC
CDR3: CASSFSTSGGSYNEQFF

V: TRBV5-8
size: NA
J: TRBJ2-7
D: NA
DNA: TGTGCCAGCAGCTTGAAGCGGTTGGGCAGTTACTACGAGCAGTACTTC
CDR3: CASSLKRLGSYYEQYF

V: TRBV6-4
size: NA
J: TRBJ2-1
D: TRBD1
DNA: TGTGCCAGCAGTGCATCCCCGGGACAGGGGAGTGAGCAGTTCTTC
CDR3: CASSASPGQGSEQFF

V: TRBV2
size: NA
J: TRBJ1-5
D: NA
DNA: TGTGCCAGCAGGCCCCCCGGACAGTTTAGCAATCAGCCCCAGCATTTT
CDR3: CASRPPGQFSNQPQHF

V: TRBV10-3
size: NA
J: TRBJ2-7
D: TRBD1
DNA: TGTGCCATCAGTGAGTCGCAAAAGGCAGGGGGCTGGGAGCAGTACTTC
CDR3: CAISESQKAGGWEQYF

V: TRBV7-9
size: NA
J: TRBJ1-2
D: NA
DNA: TGTGCCAGTACCTCAGAGGGGACTTCGCAAGCACATGGCTACACCTTC
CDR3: CASTSEGTSQAHGYTF

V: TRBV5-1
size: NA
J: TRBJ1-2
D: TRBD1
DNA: TGCGCCAGCAGCTTGGCCCCCGGGACAGATGGCTACACCTTC
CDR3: CASSLAPGTDGYTF

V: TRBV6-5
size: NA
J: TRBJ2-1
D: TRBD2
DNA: TGTGCCAGCAGTTACTCTGTCGGGGGGGCCAATGAGCAGTTCTTC
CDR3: CASSYSVGGANEQFF

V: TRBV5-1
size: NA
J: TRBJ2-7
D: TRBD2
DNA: TGCGCCAGCAGGGATATCGAGCGGGGAACCTACGAGCAGTACTTC
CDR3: CASRDIERGTYEQYF

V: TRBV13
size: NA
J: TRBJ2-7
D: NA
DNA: TGTGCCAGCAGCCCCCCCCGGGACAACGAGCAGTACTTC
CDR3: CASSPPRDNEQYF

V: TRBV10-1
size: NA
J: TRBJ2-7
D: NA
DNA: TGCGCCAGCAGTGAGCTGGGCAGTTCGTACGAGCAGTACTTC
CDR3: CASSELGSSYEQYF

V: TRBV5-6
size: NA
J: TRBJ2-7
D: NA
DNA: TGTGCCAGCAGCCCGGTTGGGGACAATATCTACGAGCAGTACTTC
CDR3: CASSPVGDNIYEQYF

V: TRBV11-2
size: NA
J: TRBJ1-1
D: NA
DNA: TGTGCCAGCAGCTTAGGGTACTCTGGCCCCGAAGCTTTCTTT
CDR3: CASSLGYSGPEAFF

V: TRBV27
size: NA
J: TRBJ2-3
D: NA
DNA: TGTGCCAGCAGTTTTGGCTGGGGGACTGAGGCAGATACGCAGTATTTT
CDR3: CASSFGWGTEADTQYF

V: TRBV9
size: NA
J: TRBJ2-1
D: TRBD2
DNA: TGTGCCAGCAGCGGCGGTGGGGGGGCCTACAATGAGCAGTTCTTC
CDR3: CASSGGGGAYNEQFF

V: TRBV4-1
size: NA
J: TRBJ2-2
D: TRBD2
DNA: TGCGCCAGCAGCCAAGATCGGGGGGTGAACACCGGGGAGCTGTTTTTT
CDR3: CASSQDRGVNTGELFF

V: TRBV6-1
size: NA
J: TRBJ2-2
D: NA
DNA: TGTGCCAGCAGTGAGCCCAGGCACACCGGGGAGCTGTTTTTT
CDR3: CASSEPRHTGELFF

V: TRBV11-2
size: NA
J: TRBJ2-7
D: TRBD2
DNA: TGTGCCAGCGTACAGCGGGGGGTACTCTCCTACGAGCAGTACTTC
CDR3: CASVQRGVLSYEQYF

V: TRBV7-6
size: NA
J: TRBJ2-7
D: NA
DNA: TGTGCCAGCAGCTTCTTGCTTAATGGGGATTACGAGCAGTACTTC
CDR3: CASSFLLNGDYEQYF

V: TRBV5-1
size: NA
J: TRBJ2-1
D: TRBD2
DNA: TGCGCCAGCAGCTTGGCTCTAGCGGGGGATTACAATGAGCAGTTCTTC
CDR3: CASSLALAGDYNEQFF

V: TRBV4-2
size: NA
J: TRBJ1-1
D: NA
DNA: TGTGCCAGCAGCCAAGATGAGAACACTGAAGCTTTCTTT
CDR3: CASSQDENTEAFF

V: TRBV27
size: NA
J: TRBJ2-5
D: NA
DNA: TGTGCCAGCACCCCAGAGTCCAAAGAGACCCAGTACTTC
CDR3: CASTPESKETQYF

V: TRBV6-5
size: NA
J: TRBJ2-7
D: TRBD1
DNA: TGTGCCAGCACTCCAGGGGGCGAATCCTACGAGCAGTACTTC
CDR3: CASTPGGESYEQYF

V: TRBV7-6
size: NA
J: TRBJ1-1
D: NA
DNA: TGTGCCAGCAGCTTAGGGGGGGGAGAAGAAGCTTTCTTT
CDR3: CASSLGGGEEAFF

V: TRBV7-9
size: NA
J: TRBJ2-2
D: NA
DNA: TGTGCCAGCAGCCCCCCACAGGGCCTGAACACCGGGGAGCTGTTTTTT
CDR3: CASSPPQGLNTGELFF

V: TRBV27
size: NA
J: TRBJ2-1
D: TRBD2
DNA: TGTGCCAGCAGTCCGGGGACTAGCGGAACCTACAATGAGCAGTTCTTC
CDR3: CASSPGTSGTYNEQFF

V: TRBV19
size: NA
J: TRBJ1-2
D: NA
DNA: TGTGCCAGTGGGGACCAAGGCTATGGCTACACCTTC
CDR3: CASGDQGYGYTF

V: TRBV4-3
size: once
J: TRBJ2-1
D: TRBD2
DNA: TGCGCCAGCGCCCGGGAGGGGGGAGACAATGAGCAGTTCTTC
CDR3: CASAREGGDNEQFF

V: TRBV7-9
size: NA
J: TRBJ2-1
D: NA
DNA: TGTGCCAGCAGCTCACTTAAGTGGACAGAAGGCAATGAGCAGTTCTTC
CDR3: CASSSLKWTEGNEQFF

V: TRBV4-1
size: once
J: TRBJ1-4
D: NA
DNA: TGCGCCAGCAGCCAAGATCTGGCAGGGTCTGAGTCGGGTAATGAAAAACTGTTTTTT
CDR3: CASSQDLAGSESGNEKLFF

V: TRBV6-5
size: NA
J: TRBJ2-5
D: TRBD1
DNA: TGTGCCAGCAGTTACGACAGGGGGCGATGGAAGACCCAGTACTTC
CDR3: CASSYDRGRWKTQYF

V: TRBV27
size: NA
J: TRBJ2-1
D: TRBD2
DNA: TGTGCCAGCAGTTTTACGGGTGGCGGGGGGGCTGGGGAGCAGTTCTTC
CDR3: CASSFTGGGGAGEQFF

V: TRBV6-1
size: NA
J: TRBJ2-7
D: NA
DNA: TGTGCCAGCAGTGATTACAAGGGGGGCCAGGGGTTATCCTACGAGCAGTACTTC
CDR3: CASSDYKGGQGLSYEQYF

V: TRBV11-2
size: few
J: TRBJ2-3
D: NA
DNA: TGTGCCAGCACTAACCGGCGGGCGAATACAGATACGCAGTATTTT
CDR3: CASTNRRANTDTQYF

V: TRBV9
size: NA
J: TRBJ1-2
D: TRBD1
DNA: TGTGCCAGCAGCGCTGGACAGGGAGGCTATGGCTACACCTTC
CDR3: CASSAGQGGYGYTF

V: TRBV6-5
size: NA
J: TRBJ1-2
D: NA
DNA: TGTGCCAGCAGTTACGGCTCAACAGGGCTCACGTATGGCTACACCTTC
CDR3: CASSYGSTGLTYGYTF

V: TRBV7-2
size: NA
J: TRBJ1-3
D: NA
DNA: TGTGCCAGCAGCCTTTTACAGGAGGGCACCGGAAACACCATATATTTT
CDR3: CASSLLQEGTGNTIYF

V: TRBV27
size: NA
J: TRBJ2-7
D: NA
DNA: TGTGCCAGGGGGAACAGATCCTACGAGCAGTACTTC
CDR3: CARGNRSYEQYF

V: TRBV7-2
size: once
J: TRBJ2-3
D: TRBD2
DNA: TGTGCCAGCAGCTCAGGACTAGCGGGACTCACAGATACGCAGTATTTT
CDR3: CASSSGLAGLTDTQYF

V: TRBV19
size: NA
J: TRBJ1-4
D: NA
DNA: TGTGCCAGTATTGGGAAAGATGGGGGAAAACTGTTTTTT
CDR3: CASIGKDGGKLFF

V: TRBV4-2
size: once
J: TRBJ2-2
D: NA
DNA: TGTGCCAGCAGCCCCTGGACAGCTGCGAACACCGGGGAGCTGTTTTTT
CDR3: CASSPWTAANTGELFF

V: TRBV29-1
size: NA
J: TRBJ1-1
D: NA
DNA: TGCAGCGCTCAGGGGTCCGACATGAACACTGAAGCTTTCTTT
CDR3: CSAQGSDMNTEAFF

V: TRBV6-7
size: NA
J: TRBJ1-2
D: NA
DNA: TGTGCCAGCAGTCCCACACGACAGAATAACTATGGCTACACCTTC
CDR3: CASSPTRQNNYGYTF

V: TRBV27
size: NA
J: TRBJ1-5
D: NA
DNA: TGTGCCAGCAGTTTATCCCGCGGCAATCAGCCCCAGCATTTT
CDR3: CASSLSRGNQPQHF

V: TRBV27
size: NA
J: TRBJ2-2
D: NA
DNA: TGTGCCAGCAGTTCCACCGGGGAGCTGTTTTTT
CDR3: CASSSTGELFF

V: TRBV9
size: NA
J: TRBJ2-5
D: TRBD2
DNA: TGTGCCAGCAGCGGAGGGACTAGCGGAACCTATATGCAAGAGACCCAGTACTTC
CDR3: CASSGGTSGTYMQETQYF

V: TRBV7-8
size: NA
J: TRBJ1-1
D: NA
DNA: TGTGCCAGCAGCTTGCCAGACGGGCTCAACACTGAAGCTTTCTTT
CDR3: CASSLPDGLNTEAFF

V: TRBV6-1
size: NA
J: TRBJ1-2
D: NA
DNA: TGTGCCAGCGGTACAGGGACCTATGGCTACACCTTC
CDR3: CASGTGTYGYTF